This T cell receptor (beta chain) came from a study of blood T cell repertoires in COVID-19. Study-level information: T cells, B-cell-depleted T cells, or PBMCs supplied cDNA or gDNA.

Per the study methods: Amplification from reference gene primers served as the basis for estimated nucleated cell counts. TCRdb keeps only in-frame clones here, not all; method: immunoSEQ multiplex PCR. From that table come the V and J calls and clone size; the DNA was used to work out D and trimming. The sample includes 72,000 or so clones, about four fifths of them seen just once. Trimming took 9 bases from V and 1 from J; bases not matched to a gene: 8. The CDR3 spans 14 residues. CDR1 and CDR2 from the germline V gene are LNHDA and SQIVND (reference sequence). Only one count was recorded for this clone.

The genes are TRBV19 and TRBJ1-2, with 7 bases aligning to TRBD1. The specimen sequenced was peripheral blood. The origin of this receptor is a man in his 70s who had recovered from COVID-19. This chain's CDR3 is CASVPTGFNYGYTF. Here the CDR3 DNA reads TGTGCCAGCGTCCCGACAGGGTTTAACTATGGCTACACCTTC.